This T cell receptor (beta chain) was captured by sequencing in a study of cytomegalovirus exposure and HLA in healthy donors. Study overall: The 650 to 850 first-cohort repertoires and the 100 to 150 validation repertoires shared the same platform, a later analysis reported.

Sequenced by immunoSEQ multiplex PCR; TCRdb stores in-frame clones only, minus some. The sample holds more than 200,000 clones; roughly 88% are singletons and the top ten take around 3.1%. Germline V gene data show CDR1 as SGHRS and CDR2 as YFSETQ. This CDR3 comprises 13 residues. Trimming cost V 2 bases and J 5 bases, with 10 bases left between them. Study-level findings and limits: Published work reported that the classifier diagnosed cytomegalovirus status with high specificity and sensitivity. According to a subsequent analysis, TCR clusters from the first cohort were inclined to appear together in the 100 to 150 validation repertoires. The study recorded 150 to 200 TCR beta chains that were cytomegalovirus-associated.

Notes on this clone: Its cognate antigen is unknown.

The clonotype was recovered from a woman under 40 in good health and CMV-seronegative. V gene TRBV5-1 combines with J gene TRBJ2-5; D may be TRBD1 (5 bases). Material for sequencing was PBMCs. This chain's CDR3 is CASSLRGAETQYF. CDR3 sequence (DNA): TGCGCCAGCAGCTTAAGGGGCGCGGAGACCCAGTACTTC.